The 13 T cell receptor beta chains below come from one sample, sequenced in a study of regulatory T cells in long-lasting Graves disease. Library construction for TCR beta used iRepertoire HTBI primers and Arm-PCR of CDR3 regions. TCRdb processed the multiplex PCR reads anew with MiXCR; each CDR3 protein has one entry. The sample records about 520,000 distinct CDR3 sequences, around 12% being singletons. Time point described: newly diagnosed GD, antithyroid drugs for less than 3 months. The TCR library was made from RNA extracted from PBMCs. The data also belong to a second study, concerning T cells in Graves' hyperthyroidism and ophthalmopathy.

The sample in question was peripheral blood mononuclear cells (PBMCs), obtained at new diagnosis, from a patient treated with antithyroid drugs. The receptors were sampled from a woman aged 25 to 39 with Graves disease.

This clonotype was detected ten times or more. J is TRBJ1-1 and V is TRBV6-5, with TRBD1 as a possible D gene (5 bases). The CDR3 spans 15 residues. Per germline, CDR1 MNHEY and CDR2 SVGAGI. V shed 2 bases and J shed 1 base, with 11 bases lying between them. CDR3 region: CASSYDRTPNTEAFF. The CDR3 bases are TGTGCCAGCAGTTACGATAGGACACCGAACACTGAAGCTTTCTTT.

The table lists this clonotype with many counts. The V and J genes are TRBV7-2 and TRBJ2-5; 13 bases are shared with TRBD2. J gave up 5 bases and V 4 bases, and 16 bases lay outside the gene matches. CDR1 is SGHTA and CDR2 is FQGNSA in the germline V gene. The CDR3 totals 19 residues. The chain's CDR3 is CASSSRPGTSGNRRETQYF. The CDR3 DNA follows: TGTGCCAGCAGCTCTCGGCCCGGGACTAGCGGGAACCGGAGGGAGACCCAGTACTTC.

This clonotype has at least ten counts. The chain links TRBV10-2 to TRBJ1-1; perhaps TRBD1 as D (6 bases). The CDR3 is 17 residues long. Trimming took 0 bases from V and 2 from J, leaving 16 bases between them. Looked up from germline, CDR1 is WSHSY and CDR2 is SAAADI. The CDR3, as DNA: TGCGCCAGCAGTGAGTCGCGAGGGGGGGGGACTAACACTGAAGCTTTCTTT. Translation gives CASSESRGGGTNTEAFF.

Points on this clonotype: Germline is not matched at one junction end, which may reflect a read error. The V and J genes are TRBV5-1 and TRBJ1-1, with 8 bases matching TRBD1. The germline V gene has CDR1 SGHRS and CDR2 YFSETQ. This CDR3 spans 17 amino acids. The CDR3 sequence: CASSALTGAALATEVFF. The CDR3 DNA follows: TGCGCCAGCAGCGCATTGACAGGGGCCGCGCTGGCGACTGAAGTTTTCTTT.

Worth noting for this clonotype: A much larger clonotype is one base distant, so this may be a read error. J is TRBJ1-3 and V is TRBV29-1, with unresolved D. V shed 5 bases and J shed 4 bases, with 9 bases lying between them. In germline, CDR1 is SQVTM, CDR2 ANQGSEA. The CDR3 covers 12 residues. CDR3 protein: CSVLGGGNTIYF. The CDR3 nucleotides read TGCAGCGTTCTGGGAGGCGGAAACACCATATATTTT.

The rearrangement joins TRBV11-2 to TRBJ1-4, with D tentatively TRBD1 (6 bases). Trimming removed 6 bases at V and 13 bases at J, with 15 bases between. The CDR3 has 12 residues. In germline, CDR1 is SGHAT, CDR2 FQNNGV. The CDR3 region has the DNA TGTGCCAGCAGGGGGGGCGGGGAAGTACTGTTTTTT. It is translated as CASRGGGEVLFF.

This clonotype showed up just a few times. The genes are TRBV24-1 and TRBJ2-2, with D perhaps TRBD1 or TRBD2 (6 bases each). V lost 1 base and J lost 7, with 15 bases in between. CDR3 length equals 16 residues. The germline V gene has CDR1 KGHDR and CDR2 SFDVKD. CDR3 sequence reads: CATSDFPVGGLGELFF. In DNA form, the CDR3 reads TGTGCCACCAGTGATTTCCCTGTTGGGGGGCTCGGGGAGCTGTTTTTT.

The V and J genes are TRBV6-9 and TRBJ2-1; D unclear. The ends were cut back, 3 bases at V and 5 bases at J, with 8 bases in the middle. The CDR3 has 13 amino acids. Per the germline V gene, CDR1 is MNHGY and CDR2 is SVAAGI. Here the CDR3 reads CASSYSHHNEQFF. As DNA, the CDR3 is TGTGCCAGCAGTTACTCTCATCACAATGAGCAGTTCTTC.

This clonotype was observed a few times. V and J are TRBV14 and TRBJ2-2, with 7 bases matching TRBD2. CDR1 and CDR2 from the germline V gene are SGHDN and FVKESK. The length of the CDR3 is 14 residues. V gave up 6 bases and J gave up 5 bases; unmatched junction bases: 6. The CDR3 sequence is CASRRAGVTGELFF. As DNA, the CDR3 is TGTGCCAGCAGAAGGGCGGGGGTAACCGGGGAGCTGTTTTTT.

The V call is TRBV12-3 or TRBV12-4, the J call TRBJ1-2, with TRBD1 matching 7 bases. Unmatched junction bases numbered 10, after V lost 5 bases and J lost 7 bases. The CDR3 has 14 residues. CDR3 DNA: TGTGCCAGCAGTCCAGGGGGAGGTCTCGTTGGCTACACCTTC. Protein sequence: CASSPGGGLVGYTF.

The sample holds many counts of this clonotype. The chain employs TRBV6-1 and TRBJ1-1, with D unresolved. CDR1 MNHNS and CDR2 SASEGT come from the germline V gene. This CDR3 has 15 residues. With 2 bases removed from V and 0 bases from J, the gap between germline ends came to 10 bases. The CDR3 is CASSETLVLNTEAFF. The CDR3 nucleotides are TGTGCCAGCAGTGAAACCCTTGTTTTGAACACTGAAGCTTTCTTT.

This clonotype showed up many times. The chain carries TRBV4-1 and TRBJ1-6; 10 bases align to TRBD1. Germline-derived CDR1 and CDR2 are MGHRA and YSYEKL. CDR3 length: 16 residues. The trim removed 4 bases at V and 8 bases at J, leaving 8 bases unmatched. CDR3 region: CASSPFTGQGYSPLHF. CDR3 bases: TGCGCCAGCAGCCCTTTTACGGGACAGGGGTATTCACCCCTCCACTTT.

There are a few counts of this clonotype. The gene calls are TRBV29-1 and TRBJ1-1; maybe TRBD1 (5 bases). The germline V gene encodes CDR1 SQVTM and CDR2 ANQGSEA. The CDR3 runs to 15 residues. Trimming left V 4 bases short and J 4 bases short, with 19 bases between. The CDR3 region is CSVVYSGPRGTEAFF. The CDR3 coding sequence is TGCAGCGTTGTTTATTCGGGCCCAAGGGGCACTGAAGCTTTCTTT. Complete variable domain (other parts from reference TRBV29-1 and TRBJ1-1): SAVISQKPSRDICQRGTSLTIQCQVDSQVTMMFWYRQQPGQSLTLIATANQGSEATYESGFVIDKFPISRPNLTFSTLTVSNMSPEDSSIYLCSVVYSGPRGTEAFFGQGTRLTVV.